The 24 T cell receptor beta chains reported below all come from one sample, sequenced in a study of cytomegalovirus exposure and HLA in healthy donors. Researchers ran the PCR with 60 Vbeta and 13 Jbeta primers. Measured with immunoSEQ multiplex PCR; TCRdb has only the in-frame clones, and not every one. In the table there are roughly 120,000 clones, about 80% of which are singletons. Specimen: PBMCs. These receptors were collected from a human donor in good health.

This clone has a single count. The genes are TRBV28 and TRBJ2-7; D gene unclear. V was pared by 2 bases and J by 0 bases, with 8 bases between. CDR3 length equals 14 residues. Germline V gene data show CDR1 as MDHEN and CDR2 as SYDVKM. CDR3 in amino acids: CASSLPGSSYEQYF. The CDR3 region has the DNA TGTGCCAGCAGTTTACCAGGAAGCTCCTACGAGCAGTACTTC.

CDR3 sequence: CASSLDLHRGASGYTF. CDR3 nucleotides: TGTGCCAGCAGCTTAGATCTTCACAGGGGGGCTTCTGGCTACACCTTC. The chain employs TRBV11-2 and TRBJ1-2; 8 bases line up with TRBD1. The CDR3 covers 16 residues. Germline assignment: CDR1 SGHAT and CDR2 FQNNGV. Losses at the gene ends were 0 bases for V and 7 bases for J; bases not matched to a gene: 10.

This chain connects TRBV21-1 to TRBJ1-2. TRBV21-1 is flagged as a pseudogene. The CDR3 covers 15 residues. The CDR3 reads CASSKARKEDYGYTF. The CDR3 nucleotides are TGTGCCAGCAGCAAAGCGAGAAAAGAGGACTATGGCTACACCTTC.

The V call is TRBV19, the J call TRBJ1-2; TRBD1 aligns across 7 bases. CDR1 is LNHDA, CDR2 SQIVND, per germline (reference sequence). CDR3 length: 15 amino acids. V dropped 10 bases and J dropped 5; count of bases not matched to a gene: 16. The CDR3: CATLGQSSFEYGYTF. The DNA of the CDR3 is TGTGCCACCTTGGGACAGTCTTCCTTCGAGTATGGCTACACCTTC.

The J gene is TRBJ2-1, the V gene TRBV7-9; TRBD1 matches 9 bases. Germline trimming cut 4 bases from V and 5 bases from J; bases unmatched to any gene: 9. Germline CDR1 reads SEHNR; CDR2 reads FQNEAQ (reference sequence). The length of the CDR3 is 16 residues. The CDR3 nucleotides are TGTGCCAGCAGCTCGAAGGGCGGGACAGGGAACAATGAGCAGTTCTTC. This sequence encodes CASSSKGGTGNNEQFF.

The J gene is TRBJ2-1, the V gene TRBV7-9; possible D gene TRBD1, 7 bases. The ends were cut back, 11 bases at V and 6 bases at J, with 14 bases in the middle. This CDR3 has 12 residues. The germline V gene encodes CDR1 SEHNR and CDR2 FQNEAQ (reference sequence). The CDR3 DNA is TGTGCCGGGGGGACAGTATTCAATGAGCAGTTCTTC. It specifies CAGGTVFNEQFF.

This clone was seen once. The chain employs TRBV7-3 and TRBJ1-3; D is possibly TRBD1 (6 bases). The V gene's germline CDR1 is SGHTA and CDR2 FQGTGA. CDR3 size: 15 residues. Deletions cut 5 bases from V and 0 bases from J, with 11 bases between. In DNA form, the CDR3 reads TGTGCCAGCAGCACGAGAGGGGGCTCTGGAAACACCATATATTTT. Translating it yields CASSTRGGSGNTIYF.

V is TRBV7-2 and J is TRBJ1-2; perhaps TRBD1 as D (5 bases). This CDR3 is 15 amino acids long. CDR1 is SGHTA and CDR2 is FQGNSA in the germline V gene. Between the trimmed V and J ends, which lost 2 bases and 6 bases, there was a span of 16 bases. The CDR3 coding sequence is TGTGCCAGCAGCTTAACCGCTTCAGGGCTCCATGGCTACACCTTC. This codes for CASSLTASGLHGYTF.

This chain joins TRBV19 and TRBJ1-2; 8 bases are shared with TRBD1. Germline V CDR1 and CDR2: LNHDA, SQIVND (reference sequence). V lost 5 bases and J lost 7; bases outside the gene matches: 9. CDR3 size: 14 residues. CDR3 residues: CASSRATGVVGYTF. The CDR3 DNA reads as TGTGCCAGTAGTCGAGCGACAGGGGTCGTTGGCTACACCTTC.

The chain recombines TRBV28 with TRBJ2-5; the match to TRBD1 covers 9 bases. This CDR3 comprises 15 residues. Germline V CDR1 and CDR2: MDHEN, SYDVKM. The V segment lost 5 bases and the J segment 5 bases; nucleotides outside the gene matches: 9. The CDR3 region is CASSPGTGYRETQYF. CDR3 nucleotides: TGTGCCAGCAGTCCCGGGACAGGGTATCGGGAGACCCAGTACTTC.

The genes are TRBV19 and TRBJ2-1, with D unresolved. The CDR3 is 11 amino acids. V gave up 10 bases and J gave up 14 bases, with 18 bases separating them. Germline assignment: CDR1 LNHDA and CDR2 SQIVND (reference sequence). This chain's CDR3 is CATKSVLVEFF. CDR3 DNA: TGTGCCACCAAATCGGTACTGGTGGAGTTCTTC.

This sequence joins TRBV11-2 and TRBJ1-6; 9 bases fit TRBD1. The trim removed 7 bases at V and 10 bases at J, leaving 11 bases unmatched. The germline V gene encodes CDR1 SGHAT and CDR2 FQNNGV. The CDR3 is 15 residues long. The CDR3 DNA follows: TGTGCCAGCAAAGCGTACAGGGGGCCTGGGTCACCCCTCCACTTT. Its protein is CASKAYRGPGSPLHF.

The chain is built from TRBV27 and TRBJ1-2, with 11 bases identical to TRBD1. The ends lost 8 bases at V and 8 bases at J; junction bases unmatched: 10. Germline V gene data show CDR1 as MNHEY and CDR2 as SMNVEV (reference sequence). This CDR3 comprises 14 residues. CDR3 nucleotide sequence: TGTGCCAGCGGGGGGACAGGGGGTCCAAGGGGCTACACCTTC. Its translation is CASGGTGGPRGYTF.

As regards this clone: At the DNA level, this CDR3 is encoded by other sequences in the same sample as well. The chain employs TRBV7-2 and TRBJ2-7; a weak D match, TRBD1 (5 bases). This CDR3 has 13 residues. Germline V gene sequence: CDR1 SGHTA, CDR2 FQGNSA. The ends were cut back, 4 bases at V and 2 bases at J, with 9 bases in the middle. The CDR3 sequence: CASSSRQTYEQYF. CDR3 in DNA: TGTGCCAGCAGCTCTCGACAGACCTACGAGCAGTACTTC.

The chain has TRBV5-6 and TRBJ1-2, with 11 bases matching TRBD1. CDR3 length: 16 residues. CDR1 is SGHDT, CDR2 YYEEEE, per germline. Trimming took 3 bases from V and 6 from J; bases not matched to a gene: 10. In DNA form, the CDR3 reads TGTGCCAGCAGCTCATTACCCGGGACAGGGGGAAATGGCTACACCTTC. This gives the protein CASSSLPGTGGNGYTF.

The chain carries TRBV27 and TRBJ2-6, with unresolved D. V was pared by 7 bases and J by 3 bases, with 10 bases between. Germline V gene data show CDR1 as MNHEY and CDR2 as SMNVEV (reference sequence). The CDR3 consists of 14 residues. The CDR3 bases are TGTGCCAGCACCCTAGGCGGTGGGGCCAACGTCCTGACTTTC. This codes for CASTLGGGANVLTF.

The genes are TRBV5-6 and TRBJ2-3, with TRBD2 as a possible D gene (7 bases). Per the germline V gene, CDR1 is SGHDT and CDR2 is YYEEEE. The ends were cut back, 4 bases at V and 4 bases at J, with 28 bases in the middle. The CDR3 length is 19 residues. The CDR3, as DNA: TGTGCCAGCAGCCAATGGGCCCTGGCGGGGGCCCCCTTAGCAGATACGCAGTATTTT. Encoded protein: CASSQWALAGAPLADTQYF.

V is TRBV11-2 and J is TRBJ2-1, with D maybe TRBD1 (7 bases). Deletions cut 5 bases from V and 6 bases from J, with 20 bases between. Looked up from germline, CDR1 is SGHAT and CDR2 is FQNNGV. This CDR3 contains 16 residues. The CDR3 loop reads CASSTQGGGRVNEQFF. CDR3 coding DNA: TGTGCCAGCAGCACCCAAGGAGGGGGCCGGGTCAATGAGCAGTTCTTC. Looking up the rest from reference TRBV11-2 and TRBJ2-1 gives the full variable domain: EAGVAQSPRYKIIEKRQSVAFWCNPISGHATLYWYQQILGQGPKLLIQFQNNGVVDDSQLPKDRFSAERLKGVDSTLKIQPAKLEDSAVYLCASSTQGGGRVNEQFFGPGTRLTVL.

The table lists this clone with a count of one. The V gene is TRBV7-2, the J gene TRBJ2-5, with D tentatively TRBD2 (6 bases). V shed 4 bases and J shed 5 bases, with 14 bases lying between them. CDR3 size: 14 residues. Per the germline V gene, CDR1 is SGHTA and CDR2 is FQGNSA. The CDR3 reads CASSWGLLVETQYF. In DNA form, the CDR3 reads TGTGCCAGCAGCTGGGGACTTCTAGTGGAGACCCAGTACTTC.

This chain connects TRBV13 to TRBJ2-1; TRBD2 might be the D (6 bases). The CDR3 spans 16 residues. Per germline, CDR1 PRHDT and CDR2 FYEKMQ (reference sequence). V lost 4 bases to trimming and J lost 0 bases, with 13 bases between them. CDR3 sequence reads: CASSYRTNSSYNEQFF. The DNA for the CDR3 is TGTGCCAGCAGCTACCGGACTAACAGCTCCTACAATGAGCAGTTCTTC.

The chain uses TRBV5-1 and TRBJ2-1, with 10 nucleotides matching TRBD2. Germline V gene lookup returns CDR1 SGHRS and CDR2 YFSETQ. V shed 0 bases, J shed 3 bases, and the junction held 12 bases outside the gene matches. This CDR3 comprises 19 residues. CDR3 protein: CASSLEASGGGRLYNEQFF. The CDR3 DNA is TGCGCCAGCAGCTTGGAAGCTAGCGGGGGAGGTCGACTCTACAATGAGCAGTTCTTC.

The V gene is TRBV6-6, the J gene TRBJ1-1; the D gene is possibly TRBD1 (5 bases). Between the trimmed V and J ends, which lost 7 bases and 0 bases, there was a span of 15 bases. This CDR3 has 15 amino acids. Germline loops: CDR1 MNHNY, CDR2 SVGAGI (reference sequence). CDR3 bases: TGTGCCAGCACCACAGGTTTCGGGCTGAACACTGAAGCTTTCTTT. Protein product: CASTTGFGLNTEAFF.

This clone was seen only a few times. The rearrangement joins TRBV6-6 to TRBJ1-4; TRBD1 matches at 7 bases. The CDR3 contains 14 residues. J lost 5 bases, V lost 6 bases, and 6 bases had no gene match. Germline lookup yields CDR1 MNHNY and CDR2 SVGAGI (reference sequence). The CDR3 coding sequence is TGTGCCAGCAGAAGGGGGCAGTTAAATGAAAAACTGTTTTTT. It translates to CASRRGQLNEKLFF.

The CDR3 region is CASSYQRAYNEQFF. CDR3 coding DNA: TGTGCCAGCAGTTACCAGCGGGCCTACAATGAGCAGTTCTTC. The rearrangement joins TRBV6-5 to TRBJ2-1; D is possibly TRBD2 (6 bases). Trimming took off 2 bases at V and 2 bases at J, with 7 bases between the two ends. CDR3 length: 14 amino acids. The germline V gene encodes CDR1 MNHEY and CDR2 SVGAGI.